The 17 T cell receptor beta chains below were found in one sample sequenced in a study of CD8+ T cells in alopecia areata. RNA was isolated and reverse transcribed to cDNA, the sequencing template. TCRdb's table, derived via immunoSEQ multiplex PCR, lists solely in-frame clones and lacks some. The sample holds 65,000 to 95,000 clones, about 53% seen once. Sequencing input: NKG2D-high CD8+ T cells sorted from blood. The receptors were gathered from a human donor with alopecia areata.

This clone was recorded only once. The J gene is TRBJ2-7, the V gene TRBV4-1, with D possibly matching TRBD2 (6 bases). Trimming stripped 1 base from V and 6 bases from J, with 10 bases between. The CDR3 is made up of 13 amino acids. The germline V gene has CDR1 MGHRA and CDR2 YSYEKL. The chain's CDR3 is CASSQAEGLEQYF. The CDR3 DNA reads as TGCGCCAGCAGCCAAGCGGAGGGTCTCGAGCAGTACTTC.

This sequence joins TRBV28 and TRBJ2-7, with D possibly being TRBD2 (5 bases). The CDR3 sequence is 14 residues long. V was clipped by 5 bases and J by 7 bases, with 18 bases between them. Germline assignment: CDR1 MDHEN and CDR2 SYDVKM. The DNA of the CDR3 is TGTGCCAGCAGTGGATCGGAGGACCCCATGGAGCAGTACTTC. The encoded protein is CASSGSEDPMEQYF.

The chain has TRBV29-1 and TRBJ2-7; TRBD1 matches 7 bases. The length of the CDR3 is 12 residues. V was clipped by 6 bases and J by 2 bases; unmatched bases: 4. CDR1 and CDR2 from the germline V gene are SQVTM and ANQGSEA. CDR3 sequence reads: CSVTGQPYEQYF. Written as DNA, the CDR3 is TGCAGCGTCACGGGACAGCCCTACGAGCAGTACTTC.

The chain links TRBV5-4 to TRBJ2-1, with D tentatively TRBD1 or TRBD2 (6 bases each). The CDR3 spans 15 residues. The germline V and J ends were trimmed by 3 bases and 9 bases, with 19 bases remaining between them. Germline lookup yields CDR1 SGHNT and CDR2 YYREEE (reference sequence). CDR3 in amino acids: CASSSPRGAGGEQFF. The CDR3 DNA reads as TGTGCCAGCAGCTCTCCAAGGGGGGCCGGAGGTGAGCAGTTCTTC.

This chain connects TRBV4-3 to TRBJ2-7; weak D call: TRBD1 (5 bases). CDR1 is LGHNA, CDR2 YSLEER, per germline. V shed 2 bases and J shed 2 bases, with 13 bases lying between them. This CDR3 comprises 15 residues. CDR3 nucleotide sequence: TGCGCCAGCAGCCAATTCAAAGGGGCAACCTACGAGCAGTACTTC. Translated, it gives CASSQFKGATYEQYF.

Notes on this clone: This CDR3 is also generated by other DNA sequences in the sample. The chain is built from TRBV5-4 and TRBJ1-1; D remains ambiguous. Germline loops: CDR1 SGHNT, CDR2 YYREEE (reference sequence). The CDR3 spans 13 residues. The V end was cut by 1 base, the J end by 1 base, with 5 bases between. CDR3 DNA sequence: TGTGCCAGCAGCTTGCTGACGAACACTGAAGCTTTCTTT. Translating gives CASSLLTNTEAFF.

The genes are TRBV5-1 and TRBJ2-7; D is perhaps TRBD1 (6 bases). V lost 4 bases and J lost 5, with 13 bases in between. The CDR3 totals 13 residues. Germline lookup yields CDR1 SGHRS and CDR2 YFSETQ. The CDR3 reads CASSLLYRDEQYF. In DNA form, the CDR3 reads TGCGCCAGCAGCCTTTTGTACAGGGACGAGCAGTACTTC.

In this sample, this clone turned up a few times. The rearrangement uses TRBV4-1 and TRBJ2-5; 7 nucleotides align to TRBD2. The germline gives CDR1 MGHRA, CDR2 YSYEKL. The trim removed 0 bases at V and 2 bases at J, leaving 6 bases unmatched. The CDR3 consists of 16 residues. CDR3 loop: CASSQEASGGQETQYF. As DNA, the CDR3 is TGCGCCAGCAGCCAAGAAGCTTCGGGGGGTCAAGAGACCCAGTACTTC.

The gene calls are TRBV13 and TRBJ2-7; D call uncertain. The CDR3 loop spans 15 amino acids. Looked up from germline, CDR1 is PRHDT and CDR2 is FYEKMQ (reference sequence). Trimming pared 3 bases from V and 5 bases from J, leaving 17 bases between. The CDR3, as DNA: TGTGCCAGCAGCTTCAGAACCCTGGAGACCAACGAGCAGTACTTC. This translates into CASSFRTLETNEQYF.

The V and J genes are TRBV14 and TRBJ1-2; D unclear. The CDR3 runs 12 residues. CDR1 is SGHDN and CDR2 is FVKESK in the germline V gene. The V end lost 2 bases, the J end lost 2 bases, and 3 bases lay between the germline ends. In DNA form, the CDR3 reads TGTGCCAGCAGCCAAACCAACTATGGCTACACCTTC. Translating gives CASSQTNYGYTF.

The V call is TRBV28, the J call TRBJ1-5; no reliable D call. The germline CDR1 and CDR2 sequences are MDHEN and SYDVKM. The CDR3 loop spans 14 amino acids. Deletions cut 3 bases from V and 3 bases from J, with 9 bases between. CDR3 amino acids: CASSFPDVNQPQHF. The CDR3 DNA follows: TGTGCCAGCAGTTTTCCGGACGTCAATCAGCCCCAGCATTTT.

This clone appeared a single time. The CDR3 loop is CASSPEQGAWADTQYF. The CDR3 nucleotides read TGTGCCAGCAGTCCGGAGCAGGGGGCTTGGGCAGATACGCAGTATTTT. This chain links TRBV2 with TRBJ2-3, with 8 positions matching TRBD1. J was trimmed by 4 bases and V by 5 bases; bases with no gene match: 11. Germline-derived CDR1 and CDR2 are SNHLY and FYNNEI. CDR3 size: 16 residues.

The V gene is TRBV20-1, the J gene TRBJ2-1; no reliable D call. The germline V gene has CDR1 DFQATT and CDR2 SNEGSKA (reference sequence). The CDR3 runs to 11 residues. Trimming left V 3 bases short and J 9 bases short, with 9 bases between. This chain's CDR3 is CSASNGIEQFF. CDR3 coding DNA: TGCAGTGCTAGTAACGGAATTGAGCAGTTCTTC.

The V and J genes are TRBV27 and TRBJ2-3, with 11 nucleotides matching TRBD2. V shed 6 bases and J 4 bases; nucleotides not matched to a gene: 3. Per the germline V gene, CDR1 is MNHEY and CDR2 is SMNVEV (reference sequence). The CDR3 loop spans 14 amino acids. DNA of the CDR3: TGTGCCAGCAGCCTAGCGGGAGGTGCAGATACGCAGTATTTT. Encoded protein: CASSLAGGADTQYF.

The V call is TRBV9, the J call TRBJ2-3; 8 nucleotides align to TRBD2. J was trimmed by 0 bases and V by 1 base; bases with no gene match: 7. Per the germline V gene, CDR1 is SGDLS and CDR2 is YYNGEE. This CDR3 region has 17 residues. This chain's CDR3 is CASSVPKSGSSTDTQYF. The CDR3 region has the DNA TGTGCCAGCAGCGTACCTAAAAGCGGGAGTAGCACAGATACGCAGTATTTT. Together with reference TRBV9 and TRBJ2-3, the CDR3 gives the full variable domain: DSGVTQTPKHLITATGQRVTLRCSPRSGDLSVYWYQQSLDQGLQFLIQYYNGEERAKGNILERFSAQQFPDLHSELNLSSLELGDSALYFCASSVPKSGSSTDTQYFGPGTRLTVL.

The table lists this clone with a few counts. This sequence joins TRBV5-1 and TRBJ2-3; D is uncertain. Trimming shortened V by 3 bases and J by 1 base, and 3 bases separated the two germline ends. This CDR3 is built from 12 residues. Germline-derived CDR1 and CDR2 are SGHRS and YFSETQ. CDR3 residues: CASSSGTDTQYF. CDR3 coding DNA: TGCGCCAGCAGCTCCGGCACAGATACGCAGTATTTT.

This clone was detected a few times. V usage is TRBV4-1 and J usage is TRBJ1-5; D unclear. The germline V gene encodes CDR1 MGHRA and CDR2 YSYEKL. The V and J ends lost 5 bases and 0 bases respectively, with 11 bases between them. The CDR3 sequence is 15 residues long. The CDR3 spells CASSSHAYSNQPQHF. In DNA form, the CDR3 reads TGCGCCAGCAGCTCACACGCGTATAGCAATCAGCCCCAGCATTTT.